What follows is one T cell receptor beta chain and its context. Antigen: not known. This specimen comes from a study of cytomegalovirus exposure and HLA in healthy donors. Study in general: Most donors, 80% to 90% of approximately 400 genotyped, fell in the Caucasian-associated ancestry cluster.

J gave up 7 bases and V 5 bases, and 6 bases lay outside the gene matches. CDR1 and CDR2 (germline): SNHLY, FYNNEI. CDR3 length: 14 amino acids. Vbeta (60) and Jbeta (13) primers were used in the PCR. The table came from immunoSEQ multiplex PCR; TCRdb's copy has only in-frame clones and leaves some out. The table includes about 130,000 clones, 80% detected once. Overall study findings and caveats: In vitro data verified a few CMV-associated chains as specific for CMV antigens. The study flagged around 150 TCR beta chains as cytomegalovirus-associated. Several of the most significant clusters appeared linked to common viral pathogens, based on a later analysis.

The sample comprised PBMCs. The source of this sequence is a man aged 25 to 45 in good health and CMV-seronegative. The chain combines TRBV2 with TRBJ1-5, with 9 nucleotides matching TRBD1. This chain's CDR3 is CASSKDRGEQPQHF. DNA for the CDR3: TGTGCCAGCAGTAAAGACAGGGGGGAACAGCCCCAGCATTTT.